These 21 T cell receptor beta chains originate from one sample sequenced in a study of CD8 T cells in Susac syndrome. Reverse transcription of about 0.5 to 1 ug RNA used random hexamers. TCRdb recomputed calls from the immunoSEQ multiplex PCR reads with MiXCR, one row per CDR3 protein. This table holds around 130,000 distinct CDR3 sequences, 90% to 95% found once. The sequenced sample consisted of CD8+ T cells from PBMCs. The receptors were sampled from a human donor with multiple sclerosis.

The J gene is TRBJ1-1, the V gene TRBV6-4; D unresolved. The germline V and J ends were trimmed by 2 bases and 0 bases, with 4 bases remaining between them. Per the germline V gene, CDR1 is MRHNA and CDR2 is SNTAGT. The CDR3 contains 13 residues. CDR3 DNA sequence: TGTGCCAGCAGTGACACAATGAACACTGAAGCTTTCTTT. Protein: CASSDTMNTEAFF.

The chain couples TRBV29-1 to TRBJ1-2, with TRBD1 as a possible D gene (5 bases). V lost 0 bases to trimming and J lost 4 bases, with 6 bases between them. The CDR3 contains 12 residues. The germline CDR1 and CDR2 sequences are SQVTM and ANQGSEA. CDR3 coding DNA: TGCAGCGTTGAAGACGGGGCCTATGGCTACACCTTC. Protein: CSVEDGAYGYTF.

This sequence joins TRBV30 and TRBJ2-2; 7 positions match TRBD2. Germline V lookup: CDR1 GTSNPN, CDR2 SVGIG (reference sequence). The V gene end was trimmed by 8 bases and the J gene end by 6 bases; junction bases not matched to a gene: 3. CDR3 length: 11 amino acids. CDR3: CAMGGAGELFF. CDR3 nucleotide sequence: TGTGCCATGGGGGGGGCCGGGGAGCTGTTTTTT.

This clonotype appeared once. This chain joins TRBV15 and TRBJ1-5; 9 bases are a match to TRBD1. The CDR3 totals 17 residues. With 3 bases clipped from V and 0 bases from J, the junction kept 6 bases outside the gene matches. Germline assignment: CDR1 LNHNV and CDR2 YYDKDF (reference sequence). The chain's CDR3 is CATSSDWTGDSNQPQHF. The CDR3 bases are TGTGCCACCAGCAGCGACTGGACAGGGGATAGCAATCAGCCCCAGCATTTT.

The chain couples TRBV19 to TRBJ2-2; D may match TRBD1 or TRBD2 (5 bases each). With 4 bases removed from V and 6 bases from J, the gap between germline ends came to 12 bases. The germline CDR1 and CDR2 sequences are LNHDA and SQIVND (reference sequence). The CDR3 spans 14 residues. The CDR3 here is CASSTGLGAGELFF. The CDR3 DNA sequence: TGTGCCAGTAGTACAGGGCTGGGAGCCGGGGAGCTGTTTTTT.

In its sample, this clonotype was seen a few times. The chain couples TRBV18 to TRBJ2-1; D call uncertain. The CDR3 length is 12 residues. Per the germline V gene, CDR1 is KGHSH and CDR2 is LQKENI. Trimming shortened V by 2 bases and J by 4 bases, and 3 bases separated the two germline ends. Here the CDR3 reads CASSPGYNEQFF. CDR3 in DNA: TGTGCCAGCTCACCAGGATACAATGAGCAGTTCTTC.

This chain's CDR3 is CASSPSGTNYEQYF. The CDR3 DNA sequence: TGTGCCAGCAGCCCGAGCGGGACCAACTACGAGCAGTACTTC. This chain connects TRBV7-6 to TRBJ2-7; the match to TRBD2 covers 7 bases. CDR3 length: 14 amino acids. CDR1 is SGHVS and CDR2 is FNYEAQ in the germline V gene. J lost 3 bases, V lost 5 bases, and 7 bases had no gene match.

The J gene is TRBJ2-1, the V gene TRBV29-1, with 8 bases that match TRBD2. V gave up 7 bases and J gave up 15 bases; unmatched junction bases: 17. The germline V gene has CDR1 SQVTM and CDR2 ANQGSEA. The CDR3 spans 13 residues. CDR3: CSAGSRGGSGLFF. CDR3 DNA sequence: TGCAGCGCCGGCTCCCGCGGGGGGAGTGGACTGTTCTTC.

The chain carries TRBV25-1 and TRBJ2-2, with D possibly being TRBD1 (5 bases). With 7 bases removed from V and 8 bases from J, the gap between germline ends came to 14 bases. The CDR3 extends over 13 amino acids. Germline CDR1 is MGHDK and CDR2 is SYGVNS. CDR3 sequence: CASIRAADGELFF. CDR3 sequence (DNA): TGTGCCAGCATCAGGGCGGCAGATGGGGAGCTGTTTTTT.

V gene TRBV30 combines with J gene TRBJ2-7, with 10 bases that match TRBD1. This CDR3 has 15 residues. CDR1 and CDR2 (germline): GTSNPN, SVGIG (reference sequence). J gave up 6 bases and V 0 bases, and 8 bases lay outside the gene matches. This chain's CDR3 is CAWSVGQGLSIEQYF. For the CDR3, the DNA is TGTGCCTGGAGTGTGGGACAGGGGTTAAGTATCGAGCAGTACTTC.

This sequence joins TRBV14 and TRBJ1-1; TRBD1 is a possible D gene (5 bases). The CDR3 is made up of 12 amino acids. Germline V CDR1 and CDR2: SGHDN, FVKESK. V lost 4 bases to trimming and J lost 3 bases, with 6 bases between them. The CDR3 spells CASSLTDTEAFF. In nucleotides, the CDR3 is TGTGCCAGCAGCCTGACAGACACTGAAGCTTTCTTT.

The V gene is TRBV4-3, the J gene TRBJ2-7; 11 bases map to TRBD1. V shed 0 bases and J 3 bases; nucleotides not matched to a gene: 4. CDR3 length: 16 amino acids. Germline V CDR1 and CDR2: LGHNA, YSLEER. The CDR3 DNA reads as TGCGCCAGCAGCCAAGATGAAGGGACAGGGGGCTACGAGCAGTACTTC. Encoded protein: CASSQDEGTGGYEQYF.

The chain employs TRBV7-9 and TRBJ2-7; 11 bases agree with TRBD2. Germline V gene lookup returns CDR1 SEHNR and CDR2 FQNEAQ (reference sequence). The CDR3 is 16 amino acids. V lost 2 bases to trimming and J lost 8 bases; unmatched junction nucleotides: 11. CDR3 bases: TGTGCCAGCAGCTTATCCCTAGCGGGAGGTCACCTCCAGCAGTACTTC. The encoded protein is CASSLSLAGGHLQQYF.

This clonotype was observed a single time. The rearrangement links TRBV9 to TRBJ1-2, with a weak D call TRBD1 (5 bases). This CDR3 is 13 amino acids long. Germline values: CDR1 SGDLS, CDR2 YYNGEE. V was cut by 3 bases and J by 5 bases, with 11 bases left in between. CDR3 in DNA: TGTGCCAGCAGCGACCGGGACGGGTATGGCTACACCTTC. Translated: CASSDRDGYGYTF.

This clonotype was recorded only once. The chain carries TRBV11-2 and TRBJ2-1; TRBD2 agrees at 7 bases. This CDR3 contains 16 residues. Trimming took 2 bases from V and 1 from J; bases not matched to a gene: 5. Germline V CDR1 and CDR2: SGHAT, FQNNGV. Written as DNA, the CDR3 is TGTGCCAGCAGCTTAAGCCCCGGGAGGTCCTACAATGAGCAGTTCTTC. This gives the protein CASSLSPGRSYNEQFF. Supplemented by reference TRBV11-2 and TRBJ2-1, the full variable domain reads EAGVAQSPRYKIIEKRQSVAFWCNPISGHATLYWYQQILGQGPKLLIQFQNNGVVDDSQLPKDRFSAERLKGVDSTLKIQPAKLEDSAVYLCASSLSPGRSYNEQFFGPGTRLTVL.

J is TRBJ2-7 and V is TRBV19, with D tentatively TRBD2 (5 bases). The germline gives CDR1 LNHDA, CDR2 SQIVND (reference sequence). There are 15 residues in the CDR3. Trimming shortened V by 0 bases and J by 3 bases, and 12 bases separated the two germline ends. The CDR3 region has the DNA TGTGCCAGTAGTATAGATGAGGGCGTCGGCTACGAGCAGTACTTC. Its translation: CASSIDEGVGYEQYF.

The chain combines TRBV20-1 with TRBJ1-2; 7 nucleotides match TRBD1. Germline V gene lookup returns CDR1 DFQATT and CDR2 SNEGSKA (reference sequence). The CDR3 covers 13 residues. J lost 12 bases, V lost 0 bases, and 10 bases had no gene match. CDR3 nucleotides: TGCAGTGCTAGAGAGAGACAGGGCCCCGAAGACACCTTC. Translated, it gives CSARERQGPEDTF.

This rearrangement joins TRBV9 to TRBJ2-7; D is perhaps TRBD2 (5 bases). Trimming shortened V by 0 bases and J by 5 bases, and 12 bases separated the two germline ends. Germline-derived CDR1 and CDR2 are SGDLS and YYNGEE. CDR3 length: 14 amino acids. CDR3 sequence (DNA): TGTGCCAGCAGCGTAGGAGGGAGTGCGAACGAGCAGTACTTC. Protein sequence: CASSVGGSANEQYF.

The rearrangement links TRBV7-9 to TRBJ2-6; 7 bases are shared with TRBD1. The length of the CDR3 is 16 residues. Germline-derived CDR1 and CDR2 are SEHNR and FQNEAQ (reference sequence). The V segment lost 5 bases and the J segment 0 bases; nucleotides outside the gene matches: 4. CDR3: CASSGDSLSGANVLTF. CDR3 bases: TGTGCCAGCAGCGGGGACAGCCTCTCTGGGGCCAACGTCCTGACTTTC.

The chain is built from TRBV6-6 and TRBJ2-3; 8 nucleotides match TRBD2. Per the germline V gene, CDR1 is MNHNY and CDR2 is SVGAGI (reference sequence). The CDR3 runs to 16 residues. With V trimmed by 2 bases and J by 6 bases, 10 bases remained unmatched. This CDR3 reads CASSYRMREAGDTQYF. The DNA for the CDR3 is TGTGCCAGCAGTTACAGGATGCGGGAGGCAGGGGATACGCAGTATTTT.

This clonotype showed up just once. V usage is TRBV3-1 and J usage is TRBJ2-7, with a possible D match to TRBD2 (6 bases). This CDR3 is built from 14 residues. Trimming pared 1 base from V and 2 bases from J, leaving 9 bases between. Looked up from germline, CDR1 is LGHDT and CDR2 is YNNKEL (reference sequence). CDR3 in amino acids: CASSQVLAPYEQYF. In nucleotides, the CDR3 is TGTGCCAGCAGCCAAGTACTAGCTCCCTACGAGCAGTACTTC.